Sequencing of this TCR beta chain was carried out in a study of response to subunit inactivated influenza vaccine. This clonotype showed up just a few times. TCRdb re-analysed the RT-PCR reads in MiXCR, keeping a single row per CDR3 protein. The repertoire holds more than 500,000 distinct CDR3 sequences, with about 11% as singletons. Per the germline V gene, CDR1 is SQVTM and CDR2 is ANQGSEA. CDR3 length equals 14 residues. Trimming shortened V by 8 bases and J by 1 base, and 15 bases separated the two germline ends. The same sample was also used in a study of T cells expressing NK-cell markers. That publication notes: The authors made TCR beta cDNA libraries by 5'RACE template switching. This switching added a universal primer site and UMIs. The TCR beta repertoires were obtained from sorted CD3+CD56+NKG2C+, CD3+CD56+NKG2C- and CD3+CD56-NKG2C+ T cells.

The V and J genes are TRBV29-1 and TRBJ2-1, with a tentative D call TRBD2 (5 bases). The specimen was PBMCs from blood, collected on the day of vaccination. The receptor was derived from a middle-aged man who received an inactivated influenza vaccine. The CDR3: CSSSTGGSYNEQFF. Written as DNA, the CDR3 is TGCAGCTCATCGACGGGCGGGTCCTACAATGAGCAGTTCTTC.